This TCR beta chain comes out of a study of patients and donors after allogeneic stem cell transplantation. Trimming took 8 bases from V and 0 from J, leaving 8 bases between them. The CDR3 totals 13 residues. Germline V gene lookup returns CDR1 SGHTA and CDR2 FQGNSA. This clonotype was seen at least ten times. Via MiXCR, TCRdb re-called the RT-PCR reads, giving one row per CDR3 protein. This table holds around 8,200 distinct CDR3 sequences, 9.5% to 13% found once. The J gene is TRBJ1-5, the V gene TRBV7-2; D is unclear. Sequenced sample: blood, either unsorted or a sorted T cell fraction (not recorded which). The source of this sequence is a human donor who was either an allogeneic HSCT recipient or a stem cell or donor lymphocyte infusion donor (not recorded which). It is not recorded whose cells these are; they may come from a transplant donor. The CDR3 sequence: CASGRYSNQPQHF. Written as DNA, the CDR3 is TGTGCCAGCGGGAGGTATAGCAATCAGCCCCAGCATTTT.